This is a list of T cell receptor beta chains from one sample in a study of blood T cell repertoires in COVID-19. The assay was immunoSEQ multiplex PCR, and TCRdb's table has in-frame clones only and misses some. The profile shows around 68,000 clones, over 70% of them singletons. Input material: peripheral blood. The receptors were sampled from a human donor in a cohort sampled during active COVID-19. The CDR3 runs from the conserved cysteine through the conserved F or W. D genes are given only for firm matches. For some rows the clone size is stated as once, few or many, or as a class when expanded; others skip it.

clone size | J gene | V gene | D gene | CDR3 length | CDR3 protein | CDR3 DNA
NA | TRBJ2-1 | TRBV19 | TRBD2 | 16 | CASSLQSSGAYNEQFF | TGTGCCAGTAGCCTTCAGTCTAGCGGAGCCTACAATGAGCAGTTCTTC
NA | TRBJ1-1 | TRBV7-8 | TRBD1 | 16 | CASSRGQGALDTEAFF | TGTGCCAGCAGCCGGGGACAGGGGGCCTTGGACACTGAAGCTTTCTTT
NA | TRBJ1-2 | TRBV3-1/TRBV3-2 | NA | 14 | CASSLWTADYGYTF | TGTGCCAGCAGCCTTTGGACAGCGGACTATGGCTACACCTTC
once | TRBJ1-4 | TRBV27 | TRBD1 | 14 | CASRNTGGIEKLFF | TGTGCCAGCAGGAACACAGGGGGAATCGAAAAACTGTTTTTT
NA | TRBJ2-7 | TRBV7-2 | TRBD1 | 13 | CASSFGQGYEQYF | TGTGCCAGCAGTTTTGGACAGGGCTACGAGCAGTACTTC
NA | TRBJ2-7 | TRBV11-2 | TRBD1 | 15 | CASNNRGTGGYEQYF | TGTGCCAGCAACAATAGAGGGACAGGGGGCTACGAGCAGTACTTC
few | TRBJ1-2 | TRBV11-1 | NA | 14 | CASSPGAADYGYTF | TGTGCCAGCAGCCCGGGAGCGGCGGACTATGGCTACACCTTC
NA | TRBJ1-1 | TRBV4-1 | TRBD1 | 13 | CASSGQGRSLAFF | TGCGCCAGCAGCGGACAGGGCCGAAGCTTGGCTTTCTTT
NA | TRBJ1-1 | TRBV9 | TRBD1 | 17 | CASSAHLPGQGNTEAFF | TGTGCCAGCAGCGCCCATCTTCCGGGACAGGGGAACACTGAAGCTTTCTTT
NA | TRBJ1-1 | TRBV5-1 | TRBD1 | 15 | CASSIGGGRNTEAFF | TGCGCCAGCAGCATAGGGGGCGGAAGGAACACTGAAGCTTTCTTT
NA | TRBJ1-1 | TRBV10-2 | NA | 15 | CASSESGRRNTEAFF | TGCGCCAGCAGTGAGTCGGGCAGGCGGAACACTGAAGCTTTCTTT
NA | TRBJ2-1 | TRBV27 | NA | 11 | CASTGVNEQFF | TGTGCCAGCACCGGGGTCAATGAGCAGTTCTTC
NA | TRBJ2-1 | TRBV20-1 | NA | 10 | CSARYNEQFF | TGCAGTGCCCGCTACAATGAGCAGTTCTTC
NA | TRBJ2-7 | TRBV5-6 | TRBD2 | 15 | CASSLGLARAYEQYF | TGTGCCAGCAGCTTAGGACTAGCGCGAGCCTACGAGCAGTACTTC
few | TRBJ1-1 | TRBV7-8 | NA | 18 | CASSLALSGGGKNTEAFF | TGTGCCAGCAGCTTAGCTCTTTCGGGGGGGGGAAAGAACACTGAAGCTTTCTTT
NA | TRBJ2-6 | TRBV5-1 | TRBD1 | 19 | CASSLVTTGGSSGANVLTF | TGCGCCAGCAGCTTGGTTACAACAGGGGGAAGCTCTGGGGCCAACGTCCTGACTTTC
NA | TRBJ2-7 | TRBV19 | TRBD1 | 14 | CASRQGQGAYEQYF | TGTGCCAGTAGACAGGGACAGGGGGCCTACGAGCAGTACTTC
NA | TRBJ1-2 | TRBV9 | NA | 13 | CASSVTGNYGYTF | TGTGCCAGCAGTGTTACAGGGAACTATGGCTACACCTTC
once | TRBJ2-7 | TRBV6-6 | NA | 11 | CASSFNYEQYF | TGTGCCAGCAGTTTCAATTACGAGCAGTACTTC
NA | TRBJ2-1 | TRBV24-1 | NA | 11 | CATSRNNEQFF | TGTGCCACCAGTCGTAACAATGAGCAGTTCTTC
NA | TRBJ1-3 | TRBV5-4 | NA | 15 | CASSLESGGGNTIYF | TGTGCCAGCAGCTTGGAGTCTGGGGGCGGAAACACCATATATTTT
NA | TRBJ2-2 | TRBV7-2 | TRBD2 | 17 | CASSSVPLAVVTGELFF | TGTGCCAGCAGCTCCGTCCCCCTAGCGGTGGTGACCGGGGAGCTGTTTTTT
NA | TRBJ1-2 | TRBV11-2 | NA | 14 | CASSSGHAFYGYTF | TGTGCCAGCAGCTCTGGACACGCTTTCTATGGCTACACCTTC
few | TRBJ1-1 | TRBV5-1 | NA | 15 | CASSKTGQQNTEAFF | TGCGCCAGCAGCAAAACAGGACAGCAGAACACTGAAGCTTTCTTT
NA | TRBJ2-2 | TRBV18 | NA | 13 | CASSLHSTGELFF | TGTGCCAGCTCACTCCATAGCACCGGGGAGCTGTTTTTT
NA | TRBJ2-5 | TRBV13 | TRBD1 | 16 | CASSLEGGAAQETQYF | TGTGCCAGCAGCTTAGAAGGGGGCGCCGCCCAAGAGACCCAGTACTTC
NA | TRBJ1-2 | TRBV28 | NA | 13 | CASSATVNYGYTF | TGTGCCAGCAGTGCGACAGTTAACTATGGCTACACCTTC
NA | TRBJ2-3 | TRBV5-1 | NA | 16 | CATQEGGLAGADTQYF | TGCGCCACACAGGAGGGAGGGCTTGCAGGGGCAGATACGCAGTATTTT
NA | TRBJ1-6 | TRBV6-5 | TRBD1 | 15 | CASSYRDREAAPLHF | TGTGCCAGCAGTTACCGGGACAGGGAGGCGGCACCCCTCCACTTT
NA | TRBJ1-5 | TRBV18 | NA | 13 | CASSPERLQPQHF | TGTGCCAGCTCACCCGAACGACTACAGCCCCAGCATTTT
NA | TRBJ2-1 | TRBV18 | TRBD2 | 14 | CASSPGGSYNEQFF | TGTGCCAGCTCACCCGGGGGGTCCTACAATGAGCAGTTCTTC
NA | TRBJ1-4 | TRBV19 | NA | 15 | CASSISGGGNEKLFF | TGTGCCAGTAGTATATCCGGGGGAGGTAATGAAAAACTGTTTTTT
NA | TRBJ2-7 | TRBV3-1/TRBV3-2 | NA | 12 | CASRHMGGEQYF | TGTGCCAGCAGGCATATGGGGGGCGAGCAGTACTTC
NA | TRBJ1-3 | TRBV10-1 | NA | 16 | CASSESGIPPGNTIYF | TGCGCCAGCAGTGAATCGGGGATCCCCCCTGGAAACACCATATATTTT
once | TRBJ2-3 | TRBV3-1/TRBV3-2 | TRBD2 | 17 | CASSPGLSAWGTDTQYF | TGTGCCAGCAGCCCGGGACTATCCGCTTGGGGCACAGATACGCAGTATTTT
NA | TRBJ1-2 | TRBV30 | NA | 11 | CASSGGSGYTF | TGTGCCTCCTCCGGGGGGTCCGGCTACACCTTC
NA | TRBJ1-2 | TRBV19 | TRBD1 | 17 | CASTPSEGTGGTYGYTF | TGTGCCAGTACCCCATCCGAGGGGACAGGGGGCACCTATGGCTACACCTTC
once | TRBJ2-4 | TRBV7-2 | TRBD1 | 16 | CASSPGQGRAKNIQYF | TGTGCCAGCAGTCCCGGACAGGGGAGGGCCAAAAACATTCAGTACTTC
NA | TRBJ1-2 | TRBV7-2 | TRBD1 | 16 | CASSSYSGTAHYGYTF | TGTGCCAGCAGCTCTTACTCCGGGACAGCTCACTATGGCTACACCTTC
NA | TRBJ2-1 | TRBV19 | TRBD2 | 16 | CASSFPRLAAYNEQFF | TGTGCCAGTAGTTTCCCTAGGCTAGCGGCCTACAATGAGCAGTTCTTC
once | TRBJ2-2 | TRBV5-1 | NA | 16 | CASSPMSFTNTGELFF | TGCGCCAGCAGCCCAATGAGTTTTACGAACACCGGGGAGCTGTTTTTT
NA | TRBJ2-5 | TRBV18 | NA | 15 | CASSAPGLSQETQYF | TGTGCCAGCTCAGCGCCGGGACTGTCCCAAGAGACCCAGTACTTC
NA | TRBJ2-7 | TRBV11-2 | TRBD2 | 16 | CASSRYTSGLSYEQYF | TGTGCCAGCAGCCGATATACTAGCGGCCTCTCCTACGAGCAGTACTTC
once | TRBJ1-6 | TRBV6-5 | NA | 14 | CASSTGAGSSPLHF | TGTGCCAGCAGCACGGGAGCCGGCAGTTCACCCCTCCACTTT
NA | TRBJ2-3 | TRBV5-5 | TRBD1 | 16 | CASSSGQWGVSDTQYF | TGTGCCAGCAGCTCGGGACAGTGGGGAGTATCAGATACGCAGTATTTT
NA | TRBJ1-3 | TRBV27 | NA | 14 | CASSLLGAGNTIYF | TGTGCCAGCAGTTTGCTAGGCGCTGGAAACACCATATATTTT